The clone carrying this T cell receptor beta chain was observed at least ten times. These data are taken from a study of CD8 T cells in ankylosing spondylitis. The CDR3 contains 14 residues. The germline CDR1 and CDR2 sequences are MNHNS and SASEGT. The V end lost 5 bases, the J end lost 4 bases, and 14 bases lay between the germline ends. TCRdb re-derived calls from the 5' RACE reads in MiXCR, one entry per CDR3 protein. This table holds 200,000 to 300,000 distinct CDR3 sequences, approximately 9% found once. The rearrangement joins TRBV6-1 to TRBJ1-2; D unresolved. The sequence derives from a male donor with ankylosing spondylitis or in good health (not recorded which). The sample comprised blood, either unsorted or a sorted T cell fraction (not recorded which). The CDR3 nucleotides are TGTGCCAGCAGTATGGACGCAGGAGGCTATGGCTACACCTTC. Protein sequence: CASSMDAGGYGYTF.